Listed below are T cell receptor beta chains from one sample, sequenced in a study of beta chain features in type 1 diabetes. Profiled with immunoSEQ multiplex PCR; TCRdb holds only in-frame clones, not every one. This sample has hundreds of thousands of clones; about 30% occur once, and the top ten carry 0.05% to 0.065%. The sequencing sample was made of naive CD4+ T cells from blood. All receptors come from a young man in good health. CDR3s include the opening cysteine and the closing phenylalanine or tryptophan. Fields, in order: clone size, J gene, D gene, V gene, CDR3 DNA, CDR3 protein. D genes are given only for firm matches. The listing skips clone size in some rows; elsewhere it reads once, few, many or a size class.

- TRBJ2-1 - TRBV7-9 TGTGCCACGGGGTACCGCGACAATGAGCAGTTCTTC CATGYRDNEQFF
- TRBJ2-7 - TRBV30 TGTGCCTGGAGTGGTGGGGGCTCAATTAACTTC CAWSGGGSINF
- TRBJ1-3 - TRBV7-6 TGTGCCAGCAGTTCATATTCGTCCGGAAACACCATATATTTT CASSSYSSGNTIYF
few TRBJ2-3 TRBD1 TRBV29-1 TGCAGCGGGGACAGTCCCGCAGATACGCAGTATTTT CSGDSPADTQYF
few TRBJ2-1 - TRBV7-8 TGTGCCAGCAGCTTAGCGAGCAGGGAAGGTGAGCAGTTCTTC CASSLASREGEQFF
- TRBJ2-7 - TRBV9 TGTGCCAGCAACCCGGGCCGGTCCGACTCAGGGGAGCAGTACTTC CASNPGRSDSGEQYF
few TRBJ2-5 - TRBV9 TGTGCCAGCAGCGTAGGAGGGCCTCAAGAGACCCAGTACTTC CASSVGGPQETQYF
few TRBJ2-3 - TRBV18 TGTGCCAGCTCCCCGCCGGGATCGGATACTAGCACAGATACGCAGTATTTT CASSPPGSDTSTDTQYF
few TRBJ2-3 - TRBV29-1 TGCAGCGTTGACAGGGGAGTCCCAGATACGCAGTATTTT CSVDRGVPDTQYF
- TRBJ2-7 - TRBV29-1 TGCAGCGTTGTAAGGACACTTAATTACGAGCAGTACTTC CSVVRTLNYEQYF
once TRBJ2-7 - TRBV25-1 TGTGCCAGTAGGTCGTCAGGGTGGGGTGCAGGCGAGCAGTACTTC CASRSSGWGAGEQYF
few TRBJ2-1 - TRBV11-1 TGTGCCAGCAGCTTTCGAGAGGGGTTCAATGAGCAGTTCTTC CASSFREGFNEQFF
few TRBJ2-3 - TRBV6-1 TGTGCCAGCGCTAGGGTGGATACGCAGTATTTT CASARVDTQYF
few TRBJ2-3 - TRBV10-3 TGTGCCATCAGTGAGTCGTTAGGATCAGATACGCAGTATTTT CAISESLGSDTQYF
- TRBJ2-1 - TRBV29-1 TGCAGCGTTGAAGATAGGGCCTCGAACAATGAGCAGTTCTTC CSVEDRASNNEQFF
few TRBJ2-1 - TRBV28 TGTGCCAGCAGTTCCCAATTCTTTGAGCAGTTCTTC CASSSQFFEQFF
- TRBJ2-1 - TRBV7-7 TGTGCCAGTTCCAGGGGAGGACAGACGATAGACAATGAGCAGTTCTTC CASSRGGQTIDNEQFF
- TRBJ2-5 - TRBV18 TGTGCCAGCTCACAGACAGTACAAGAGACCCAGTACTTC CASSQTVQETQYF
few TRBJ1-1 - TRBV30 TGTGCCTGGAGCGAAGGGTTGGGCACTGAAGCTTTCTTT CAWSEGLGTEAFF
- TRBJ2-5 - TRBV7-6 TGTGCCAGCAGCTTAACAGGGATCGAGACCCAGTACTTC CASSLTGIETQYF
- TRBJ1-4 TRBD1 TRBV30 TGTGCCTGGAGTCCAGGGGGCGCGGGTGAAAAACTGTTTTTT CAWSPGGAGEKLFF
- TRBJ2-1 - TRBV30 TGTGCCTGGAGTCTTGGACAGAGCTACAATGAGCAGTTCTTC CAWSLGQSYNEQFF
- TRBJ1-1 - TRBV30 TGTGCCTGGAGTGTGATGGGGAACACTGAAGCTTTCTTT CAWSVMGNTEAFF
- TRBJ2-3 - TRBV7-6 TGTGCCAGCAGCCAATTGGGCCACAATCAAGATACGCAGTATTTT CASSQLGHNQDTQYF
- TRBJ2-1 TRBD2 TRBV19 TGTGCCAGTAAACTAGCGGGAGATACCATAAGGTTCTTC CASKLAGDTIRFF
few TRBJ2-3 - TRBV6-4 TGTGCCAGCAGTGATGGTAGCGGAAGCTTT CASSDGSGSF
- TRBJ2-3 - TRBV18 TGTGCCAGCTCACCAACGGCTAAGACTAGCACAGATACGCAGTATTTT CASSPTAKTSTDTQYF
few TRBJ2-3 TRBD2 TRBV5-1 TGCGCCAGCAGCTCGGGAGCGGGAGTAAGGACAGATACGCAGTATTTT CASSSGAGVRTDTQYF
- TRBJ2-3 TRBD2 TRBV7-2 TGTGCCAGCAGCTCACGGACTAGCGGGAATACGCAGTATTTT CASSSRTSGNTQYF
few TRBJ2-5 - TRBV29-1 TGCAGCGTTAAGTCTGAGACCCAGTACTTC CSVKSETQYF
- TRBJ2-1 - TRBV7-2 TGTGCCAGCAGCTTAAGGTCAGGGTTGAGCAATGAGCAGTTCTTC CASSLRSGLSNEQFF